Below are 15 T cell receptor beta chains sequenced from a single sample in a study of T cells in Graves' hyperthyroidism and ophthalmopathy. RNA transcripts yielded amplified TCR beta CDR3 regions. Primed by the HTBI set, a first-round RT-PCR was run on the TCR CDR3. Each CDR3 protein gets one entry after TCRdb re-called the multiplex PCR reads with MiXCR. The data show about 420,000 distinct CDR3 sequences, with about a sixth seen just once and about 7.7% held by the top ten. Sequences were obtained from blood. Receptors were obtained from a woman aged 18-35 years with Graves' hyperthyroidism.

Ten or more counts support this clonotype. V usage is TRBV20-1 and J usage is TRBJ2-1; no clear D. The CDR3 is 11 residues long. Trimming stripped 4 bases from V and 5 bases from J, with 6 bases between. Germline V gene sequence: CDR1 DFQATT, CDR2 SNEGSKA (reference sequence). The CDR3 spells CSAISDNEQFF. The CDR3 nucleotides read TGCAGTGCTATTAGTGACAATGAGCAGTTCTTC.

The chain combines TRBV3-1 with TRBJ2-5; TRBD2 matches at 9 bases. The CDR3 is made up of 17 amino acids. Germline V gene data show CDR1 as LGHDT and CDR2 as YNNKEL (reference sequence). Trimming cost V 5 bases and J 4 bases; bases outside gene matches: 14. In DNA, the CDR3 is TGTGCCAGCAGCACCATAGCGGGGGCGGGGGGTGGAGAGACCCAGTACTTC. As protein: CASSTIAGAGGGETQYF.

This clonotype was recorded many times. The chain employs TRBV12-5 and TRBJ2-7, with 10 bases fitting TRBD1. The CDR3 contains 18 residues. Germline V gives CDR1 LGHNT, CDR2 FRNRAP. J lost 0 bases, V lost 0 bases, and 8 bases had no gene match. CDR3 nucleotides: TGTGCTAGTGGTTTGGTAAACGGGGGACAGGGGTTCTCCTACGAGCAGTACTTC. Translation: CASGLVNGGQGFSYEQYF.

This clonotype has at least ten counts. The chain uses TRBV29-1 and TRBJ2-7, with D perhaps TRBD1 (5 bases). The CDR3 spans 12 residues. Trimming shortened V by 4 bases and J by 5 bases, and 12 bases separated the two germline ends. The germline V gene has CDR1 SQVTM and CDR2 ANQGSEA. CDR3 protein: CSVVGQGHEQYF. CDR3 nucleotides: TGCAGCGTTGTAGGGCAGGGCCACGAGCAGTACTTC.

This chain uses TRBV30 with TRBJ2-1; 16 bases map to TRBD2. CDR1 GTSNPN and CDR2 SVGIG come from the germline V gene (reference sequence). The CDR3 covers 16 residues. Trimming at V came to 3 bases and at J to 7 bases, leaving 6 bases not matched to a gene. As DNA, the CDR3 is TGTGCCTGGAGGGAGGGACTAGCGGGAGGGATTAATGAGCAGTTCTTC. This gives the protein CAWREGLAGGINEQFF.

A remark on this clonotype: A much larger clone lies a single base off, so this may be a read error. J is TRBJ2-3 and V is TRBV5-1, with a tentative D call TRBD1 (5 bases). Germline V gene data show CDR1 as SGHRS and CDR2 as YFSETQ. This CDR3 is 15 amino acids long. The CDR3 sequence: CASSLVPILTGTQYF. CDR3 DNA sequence: TGCGCCAGCAGCTTGGTACCGATACTCACAGGTACGCAGTATTTT. The full variable domain, completed using reference TRBV5-1 and TRBJ2-3, is KAGVTQTPRYLIKTRGQQVTLSCSPISGHRSVSWYQQTPGQGLQFLFEYFSETQRNKGNFPGRFSGRQFSNSRSEMNVSTLELGDSALYLCASSLVPILTGTQYFGPGTRLTVL.

This clonotype was picked up many times. The V gene is TRBV29-1, the J gene TRBJ2-7; 12 bases fit TRBD2. Germline V CDR1 and CDR2: SQVTM, ANQGSEA. The CDR3 contains 15 residues. Losses at the gene ends were 5 bases for V and 0 bases for J; bases not matched to a gene: 5. The CDR3 is CSVLTSGRSSYEQYF. CDR3 coding DNA: TGCAGCGTTCTTACTAGCGGGAGGAGCTCCTACGAGCAGTACTTC.

The J gene is TRBJ1-4, the V gene TRBV7-2; 10 bases match TRBD1. The germline V gene has CDR1 SGHTA and CDR2 FQGNSA. V dropped 5 bases and J dropped 7; count of bases not matched to a gene: 7. The CDR3 has 15 amino acids. For the CDR3, the DNA is TGTGCCAGCAGCCAAGTCCGGGACAGGGGTGAAAAACTGTTTTTT. Protein product: CASSQVRDRGEKLFF.

In this sample, this clonotype turned up many times. This chain links TRBV30 with TRBJ2-3; TRBD2 matches at 13 bases. The germline V gene has CDR1 GTSNPN and CDR2 SVGIG (reference sequence). CDR3 size: 17 residues. Trimming at V came to 0 bases and at J to 3 bases, leaving 6 bases not matched to a gene. The DNA for the CDR3 is TGTGCCTGGAGTGTCCTCCGGACTAGCGGGAGTACAGATACGCAGTATTTT. This translates into CAWSVLRTSGSTDTQYF.

For the CDR3, the DNA is TGTGCCAGCAGTGATCCGGATATCAGAGTCAATGAGCAGTTCTTC. It yields the protein CASSDPDIRVNEQFF. The chain is built from TRBV25-1 and TRBJ2-1, with D unclear. From germline, CDR1 is MGHDK and CDR2 SYGVNS. Trimming shortened V by 3 bases and J by 6 bases, and 15 bases separated the two germline ends. This CDR3 is 15 amino acids long.

This clonotype was seen just once. The chain combines TRBV18 with TRBJ2-4; 10 bases agree with TRBD1. With V trimmed by 0 bases and J by 0 bases, 8 bases remained unmatched. Germline CDR1 KGHSH, CDR2 LQKENI. The CDR3 is 19 residues long. The CDR3 bases are TGTGCCAGCTCACCACCAGACAGGGGGCGCGAGGTAGCCAAAAACATTCAGTACTTC. This sequence encodes CASSPPDRGREVAKNIQYF.

This clonotype was seen more than once but under ten times. The V gene is TRBV12-3 or TRBV12-4, the J gene TRBJ2-2, with D hard to call. The V gene lost 6 bases and the J gene lost 1 base, with 12 bases spanning the gap. The CDR3 contains 15 residues. CDR3 protein: CASRKTTVNTGELFF. CDR3 in DNA: TGTGCCAGCAGAAAAACGACGGTGAACACCGGGGAGCTGTTTTTT.

This clonotype was detected many times. This chain joins TRBV18 and TRBJ2-5, with TRBD1 identical over 8 bases. Germline values: CDR1 KGHSH, CDR2 LQKENI. CDR3 size: 15 residues. The ends lost 5 bases at V and 2 bases at J; junction bases unmatched: 7. CDR3: CASSASTGEQETQYF. CDR3 nucleotide sequence: TGTGCCAGCTCAGCCTCGACAGGGGAACAAGAGACCCAGTACTTC.

This clonotype was seen many times. The CDR3 spells CASSEGQNNQPQHF. The CDR3 coding sequence is TGTGCCAGCAGTGAAGGACAGAACAATCAGCCCCAGCATTTT. J is TRBJ1-5 and V is TRBV6-1, with D perhaps matching TRBD1 (5 bases). Germline values: CDR1 MNHNS, CDR2 SASEGT. The V end lost 1 base, the J end lost 3 bases, and 7 bases lay between the germline ends. There are 14 residues in the CDR3.

This clonotype was observed a single time. The chain has TRBV12-3 or TRBV12-4 and TRBJ2-3, with D possibly TRBD2 on 5 matching bases. The CDR3 is 15 residues long. Deletions cut 6 bases from V and 2 bases from J, with 15 bases between. Here the CDR3 DNA reads TGTGCCAGCAGCTCCACTAGAGCGGCCACAGATACGCAGTATTTT. It encodes CASSSTRAATDTQYF.